This T cell receptor beta chain appears in the sequencing data of a study of blood T cells in healthy people across ages. Primers used in a second PCR of about 7 to 12 cycles were a sample-barcoded 5' primer and a J-beta primer mix. TCRdb re-called the 5' RACE reads with MiXCR, one entry per CDR3 protein. The data show 800,000 or so distinct CDR3 sequences, approximately 25% seen once. This CDR3 is built from 16 residues. V gave up 1 base and J gave up 2 bases, with 14 bases separating them. Per germline, CDR1 SGHTA and CDR2 FQGNSA. The same sample was also used in a study of T cells of mothers and their children. That study adds: Each mother gave over 8 million TCR beta CDR3 reads; each child, about 3 million.

The material sequenced was blood. The sequence was collected from a boy between 10 and 17 years old in good health. This chain links TRBV7-2 with TRBJ2-5; D is unclear. CDR3 nucleotides: TGTGCCAGCAGCTTAGTTCGGTCTGGCGGTCAAGAGACCCAGTACTTC. It specifies CASSLVRSGGQETQYF.